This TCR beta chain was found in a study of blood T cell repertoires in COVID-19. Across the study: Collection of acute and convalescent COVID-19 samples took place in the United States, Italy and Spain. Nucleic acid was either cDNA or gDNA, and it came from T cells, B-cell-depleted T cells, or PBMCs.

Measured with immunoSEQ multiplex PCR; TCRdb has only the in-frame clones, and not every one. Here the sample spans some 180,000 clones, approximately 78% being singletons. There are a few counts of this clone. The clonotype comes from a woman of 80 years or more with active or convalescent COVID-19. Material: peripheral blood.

The CDR3 reads CASSLAIGFLDTIYF. The CDR3 bases are TGTGCCAGCAGCTTAGCGATCGGTTTTCTGGACACCATATATTTT. The rearrangement uses TRBV7-2 and TRBJ1-3, with D unresolved. This CDR3 has 15 amino acids. With 0 bases removed from V and 8 bases from J, the gap between germline ends came to 14 bases. Germline loops: CDR1 SGHTA, CDR2 FQGNSA.